The 9 T cell receptor beta chains below were found in one sample sequenced in a study of technical replicates of blood from a few donors. Clones were sequenced by immunoSEQ multiplex PCR, and TCRdb holds only the in-frame ones, with some missing. In the table there are around 58,000 clones, more than 75% of which are singletons. Sequenced: PBMCs. All receptors come from a human donor in good health. Some clones in this sample may be carry-over from other donors' samples.

This clone was seen a single time. The rearrangement links TRBV20-1 to TRBJ2-3; TRBD1 agrees at 8 bases. V lost 6 bases and J lost 6; bases outside the gene matches: 2. Germline assignment: CDR1 DFQATT and CDR2 SNEGSKA (reference sequence). This CDR3 has 11 amino acids. CDR3 residues: CSARTGDTQYF. CDR3 coding DNA: TGCAGTGCGCGGACAGGGGATACGCAGTATTTT.

The genes are TRBV4-1 and TRBJ2-3; TRBD2 matches at 13 bases. Trimming removed 0 bases from V and 3 bases from J; junction bases left unmatched: 6. The CDR3 length is 18 residues. In germline, CDR1 is MGHRA, CDR2 YSYEKL. CDR3 coding DNA: TGCGCCAGCAGCCAAGACAGGACTAGCGGGGGTAAGACAGATACGCAGTATTTT. Translating gives CASSQDRTSGGKTDTQYF.

In its sample, this clone was seen once. The rearrangement joins TRBV7-2 to TRBJ1-6; tentative D call: TRBD1 (6 bases). Germline values: CDR1 SGHTA, CDR2 FQGNSA. This CDR3 is 17 amino acids long. Trimming removed 5 bases from V and 4 bases from J, with 18 bases in between. The CDR3, as DNA: TGTGCCAGCAGCCCCCCTTTGCAGGGGAATTATAATTCACCCCTCCACTTT. It yields the protein CASSPPLQGNYNSPLHF.

J is TRBJ2-3 and V is TRBV28; 8 bases line up with TRBD2. Germline lookup yields CDR1 MDHEN and CDR2 SYDVKM. The CDR3 has 18 amino acids. J was trimmed by 1 base and V by 2 bases; bases with no gene match: 11. This chain's CDR3 is CASSLALAGPRGTDTQYF. For the CDR3, the DNA is TGTGCCAGCAGTTTAGCGCTAGCGGGTCCTCGTGGCACAGATACGCAGTATTTT.

The genes are TRBV4-3 and TRBJ2-7, with D tentatively TRBD1 (5 bases). The CDR3 is made up of 15 amino acids. Germline CDR1 LGHNA, CDR2 YSLEER. The germline V and J ends were trimmed by 0 bases and 0 bases, with 9 bases remaining between them. Here the CDR3 DNA reads TGCGCCAGCAGCCAAGACCCAGGGAACTCCTACGAGCAGTACTTC. This sequence encodes CASSQDPGNSYEQYF.

The V and J genes are TRBV7-2 and TRBJ2-4; D gene uncertain. Germline assignment: CDR1 SGHTA and CDR2 FQGNSA. V lost 2 bases to trimming and J lost 0 bases, with 11 bases between them. The CDR3 runs to 16 residues. The CDR3 DNA follows: TGTGCCAGCAGCTTAATGCAGACACTAGCCAAAAACATTCAGTACTTC. It encodes CASSLMQTLAKNIQYF.

This clone showed up many times. The genes are TRBV4-1 and TRBJ2-1; D remains unclear. Trimming stripped 3 bases from V and 3 bases from J, with 12 bases between. The CDR3 runs to 15 residues. The germline CDR1 and CDR2 sequences are MGHRA and YSYEKL. The CDR3 spells CASSQLPTFYNEQFF. Written as DNA, the CDR3 is TGCGCCAGCAGCCAGCTCCCCACATTCTACAATGAGCAGTTCTTC.

The rearrangement links TRBV7-8 to TRBJ2-1, with 7 bases lining up with TRBD1. V lost 5 bases and J lost 5; bases outside the gene matches: 6. The germline V gene has CDR1 SGHVS and CDR2 FQNEAQ. This CDR3 region has 14 residues. The CDR3 DNA reads as TGTGCCAGCAGCCCGGGACAGAAAGACAATGAGCAGTTCTTC. It specifies CASSPGQKDNEQFF.

This chain links TRBV2 with TRBJ2-2; 10 nucleotides align to TRBD2. J was trimmed by 5 bases and V by 6 bases; bases with no gene match: 3. Germline assignment: CDR1 SNHLY and CDR2 FYNNEI. This CDR3 has 14 amino acids. The CDR3 is CASRGTSETGELFF. The CDR3 DNA follows: TGTGCCAGCAGGGGGACTAGCGAAACCGGGGAGCTGTTTTTT. The full variable domain, completed using reference TRBV2 and TRBJ2-2, is EPEVTQTPSHQVTQMGQEVILRCVPISNHLYFYWYRQILGQKVEFLVSFYNNEISEKSEIFDDQFSVERPDGSNFTLKIRSTKLEDSAMYFCASRGTSETGELFFGEGSRLTVL.